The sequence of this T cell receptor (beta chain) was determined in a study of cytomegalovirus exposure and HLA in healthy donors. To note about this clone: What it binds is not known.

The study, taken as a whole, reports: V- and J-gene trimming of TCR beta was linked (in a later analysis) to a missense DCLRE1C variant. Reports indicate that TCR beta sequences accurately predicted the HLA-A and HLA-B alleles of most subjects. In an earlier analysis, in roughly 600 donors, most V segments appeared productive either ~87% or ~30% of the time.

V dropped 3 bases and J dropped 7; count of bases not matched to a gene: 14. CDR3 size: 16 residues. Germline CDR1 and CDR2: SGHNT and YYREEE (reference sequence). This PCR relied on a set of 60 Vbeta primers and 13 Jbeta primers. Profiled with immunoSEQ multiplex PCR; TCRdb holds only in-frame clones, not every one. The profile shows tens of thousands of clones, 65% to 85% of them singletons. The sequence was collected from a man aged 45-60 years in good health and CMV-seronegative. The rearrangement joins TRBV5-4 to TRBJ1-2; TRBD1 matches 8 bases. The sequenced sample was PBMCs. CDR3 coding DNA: TGTGCCAGCAGCTCGGGACAGGATAACAGGTTTTCTGGCTACACCTTC. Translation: CASSSGQDNRFSGYTF.